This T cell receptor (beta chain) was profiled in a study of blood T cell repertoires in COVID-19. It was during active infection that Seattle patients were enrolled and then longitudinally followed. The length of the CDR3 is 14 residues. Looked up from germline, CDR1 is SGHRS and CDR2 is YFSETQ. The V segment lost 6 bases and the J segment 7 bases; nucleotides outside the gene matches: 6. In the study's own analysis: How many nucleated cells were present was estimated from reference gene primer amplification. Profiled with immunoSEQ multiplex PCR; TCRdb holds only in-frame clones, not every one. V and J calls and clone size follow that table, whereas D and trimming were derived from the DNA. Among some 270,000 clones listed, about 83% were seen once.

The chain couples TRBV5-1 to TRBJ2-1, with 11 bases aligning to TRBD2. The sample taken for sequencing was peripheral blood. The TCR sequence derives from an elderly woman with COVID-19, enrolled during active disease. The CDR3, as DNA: TGCGCCAGCACCCGACTAGCGGGGTTTAATGAGCAGTTCTTC. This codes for CASTRLAGFNEQFF.